The 20 T cell receptor beta chains reported below all come from one sample, sequenced in a study of neurological immune-mediated disorders. Time point defined: longitudinal time-point 1 (baseline). TCRdb called the 5' RACE reads again in MiXCR, with one record for every CDR3 protein. The data contain tens of thousands of distinct CDR3 sequences, roughly 13% of them singletons. The sample taken for sequencing was PBMCs. These receptors all come from a female donor with HTLV-1-associated myelopathy (HAM/TSP).

Remarks on this clonotype: The junction departs from germline at one end; a sequencing error may be responsible. The CDR3 DNA follows: TGTGCCAGCAGTTCGAGCTCATACGAGCTGTACTTC. Protein product: CASSSSSYELYF. The V gene is TRBV12-3 or TRBV12-4, the J gene TRBJ2-7; D is unclear. This CDR3 contains 12 residues.

This clonotype was seen ten or more times. The chain combines TRBV5-1 with TRBJ2-3; D ambiguous. Germline-derived CDR1 and CDR2 are SGHRS and YFSETQ. Trimming cost V 0 bases and J 1 base, with 9 bases left between them. The CDR3 runs 15 residues. The CDR3 sequence is CASSLEGFGTDTQYF. The DNA of the CDR3 is TGCGCCAGCAGCTTGGAAGGGTTTGGCACAGATACGCAGTATTTT.

At least ten counts were recorded for this clonotype. The rearrangement uses TRBV7-2 and TRBJ2-2; possible D gene TRBD2, 5 bases. Germline V gene lookup returns CDR1 SGHTA and CDR2 FQGNSA. This CDR3 contains 15 residues. Trimming took 4 bases from V and 2 from J, leaving 11 bases between them. The CDR3 sequence: CASSSGLTNTGELFF. The CDR3 region has the DNA TGTGCCAGCAGCTCCGGACTCACAAACACCGGGGAGCTGTTTTTT.

The chain is built from TRBV19 and TRBJ1-1; D gene unclear. V was clipped by 7 bases and J by 2 bases, with 11 bases between them. The CDR3 consists of 13 residues. Germline CDR1 is LNHDA and CDR2 is SQIVND (reference sequence). The CDR3 reads CASTPLSNTEAFF. The CDR3, as DNA: TGTGCCAGTACCCCACTGTCAAACACTGAAGCTTTCTTT.

The chain is built from TRBV5-1 and TRBJ2-6, with D possibly TRBD2 on 5 matching bases. The CDR3 length is 17 residues. Trimming removed 0 bases from V and 0 bases from J, with 10 bases in between. The germline gives CDR1 SGHRS, CDR2 YFSETQ. CDR3 loop: CASSLGGQASGANVLTF. CDR3 nucleotide sequence: TGCGCCAGCAGCTTGGGAGGGCAAGCCTCTGGGGCCAACGTCCTGACTTTC. Full variable domain (outside the CDR3, taken from reference TRBV5-1 and TRBJ2-6): KAGVTQTPRYLIKTRGQQVTLSCSPISGHRSVSWYQQTPGQGLQFLFEYFSETQRNKGNFPGRFSGRQFSNSRSEMNVSTLELGDSALYLCASSLGGQASGANVLTFGAGSRLTVL.

This clonotype was observed at least ten times. This sequence joins TRBV7-9 and TRBJ2-1; D might be TRBD1 or TRBD2, each matching 5 bases. Germline CDR1 and CDR2: SEHNR and FQNEAQ (reference sequence). This CDR3 region has 15 residues. V was clipped by 5 bases and J by 5 bases, with 16 bases between them. The CDR3 DNA reads TGTGCCAGCAGCCCGAGTACCGGGACCCACAATGAGCAGTTCTTC. Protein product: CASSPSTGTHNEQFF.

This clonotype has ten or more counts. The chain combines TRBV7-8 with TRBJ2-6, with D unresolved. Per germline, CDR1 SGHVS and CDR2 FQNEAQ. Trimming took 6 bases from V and 2 from J, leaving 11 bases between them. This CDR3 is built from 15 residues. The DNA for the CDR3 is TGTGCCAGCAGGAACTCGGGTACTGGGGCCAACGTCCTGACTTTC. Translated, it gives CASRNSGTGANVLTF.

This clonotype was seen a handful of times. The chain has TRBV7-2 and TRBJ2-3, with 10 nucleotides matching TRBD2. With V trimmed by 2 bases and J by 11 bases, 10 bases remained unmatched. CDR3 length: 15 residues. The germline V gene encodes CDR1 SGHTA and CDR2 FQGNSA. In nucleotides, the CDR3 is TGTGCCAGCAGCTTAAGCGGGGGGGCCGGGAGAGTGCAGTATTTT. It yields the protein CASSLSGGAGRVQYF.

This clonotype was detected many times. The V and J genes are TRBV7-7 and TRBJ2-3, with no clear D. Trimming shortened V by 5 bases and J by 1 base, and 10 bases separated the two germline ends. CDR3 length: 14 residues. Germline lookup yields CDR1 SSHAT and CDR2 FNYEAQ (reference sequence). The DNA for the CDR3 is TGTGCCAGCAGCACGTCCCCAGGCACAGATACGCAGTATTTT. Its protein is CASSTSPGTDTQYF.

The chain has TRBV2 and TRBJ2-7, with 10 bases matching TRBD2. The V gene end was trimmed by 5 bases and the J gene end by 2 bases; junction bases not matched to a gene: 6. The CDR3 is 15 residues long. Looked up from germline, CDR1 is SNHLY and CDR2 is FYNNEI. In DNA form, the CDR3 reads TGTGCCAGCAGTCCTGGAGGACTAGCGGCCTACGAGCAGTACTTC. Translated, it gives CASSPGGLAAYEQYF.

This clonotype was counted ten times or more. This chain uses TRBV6-5 with TRBJ2-3, with TRBD1 identical over 11 bases. This CDR3 spans 15 amino acids. V lost 5 bases and J lost 5; bases outside the gene matches: 6. Germline V gene data show CDR1 as MNHEY and CDR2 as SVGAGI. CDR3 region: CASSRTGGGRDTQYF. The DNA for the CDR3 is TGTGCCAGCAGTCGGACAGGGGGCGGTAGAGATACGCAGTATTTT.

This clonotype was picked up many times. The genes are TRBV5-1 and TRBJ2-5; D gene unclear. Trimming took off 1 base at V and 1 base at J, with 14 bases between the two ends. The CDR3 runs 16 residues. Germline CDR1 and CDR2: SGHRS and YFSETQ. CDR3 sequence reads: CASSLSVETVQETQYF. The CDR3 DNA is TGCGCCAGCAGCTTGTCGGTAGAGACCGTCCAAGAGACCCAGTACTTC.

This clonotype was seen repeatedly, ten times or more. This rearrangement joins TRBV5-1 to TRBJ1-5; no firm D call. CDR1 and CDR2 from the germline V gene are SGHRS and YFSETQ. This CDR3 contains 17 residues. V gave up 0 bases and J gave up 0 bases, with 13 bases separating them. The CDR3: CASSLGTESYSNQPQHF. CDR3 coding DNA: TGCGCCAGCAGCTTGGGCACAGAAAGTTATAGCAATCAGCCCCAGCATTTT.

There are many counts of this clonotype. This chain joins TRBV5-1 and TRBJ2-1, with 7 bases lining up with TRBD1. V was pared by 0 bases and J by 0 bases, with 6 bases of the junction left unmatched. Germline V gene sequence: CDR1 SGHRS, CDR2 YFSETQ. This CDR3 is 17 amino acids long. The CDR3 is CASSLATGPYSYNEQFF. CDR3 coding DNA: TGCGCCAGCAGCTTGGCGACAGGGCCTTACTCCTACAATGAGCAGTTCTTC.

This clonotype was detected a few times. V is TRBV19 and J is TRBJ1-2; tentatively, D is TRBD1 (6 bases). Germline V gene sequence: CDR1 LNHDA, CDR2 SQIVND (reference sequence). Trimming took off 3 bases at V and 4 bases at J, with 12 bases between the two ends. This CDR3 has 14 amino acids. CDR3 loop: CASSMDSYSYGYTF. CDR3 DNA: TGTGCCAGTAGTATGGACAGCTACTCCTATGGCTACACCTTC.

This clonotype has at least ten counts. This rearrangement joins TRBV5-1 to TRBJ2-1; 7 nucleotides line up with TRBD1. Germline V CDR1 and CDR2: SGHRS, YFSETQ. Trimming cost V 6 bases and J 7 bases; bases outside gene matches: 10. The CDR3 covers 14 residues. The CDR3: CASTTQGLGNEQFF. CDR3 nucleotides: TGCGCCAGCACCACACAGGGGCTCGGGAATGAGCAGTTCTTC.

In its sample, this clonotype was seen once. The V and J genes are TRBV5-1 and TRBJ2-2, with TRBD2 identical over 7 bases. CDR3 length: 18 residues. The germline V gene has CDR1 SGHRS and CDR2 YFSETQ. The junction had 10 bases not matched to a gene; V was cut back by 0 bases and J by 2 bases. The CDR3 reads CASSLGILAVLNTGELFF. CDR3 DNA: TGCGCCAGCAGCTTGGGGATTCTAGCGGTCCTAAACACCGGGGAGCTGTTTTTT. Supplemented by reference TRBV5-1 and TRBJ2-2, the full variable domain reads KAGVTQTPRYLIKTRGQQVTLSCSPISGHRSVSWYQQTPGQGLQFLFEYFSETQRNKGNFPGRFSGRQFSNSRSEMNVSTLELGDSALYLCASSLGILAVLNTGELFFGEGSRLTVL.

This clonotype showed up many times. The V and J genes are TRBV10-2 and TRBJ2-7; possibly TRBD1 for D (5 bases). Germline values: CDR1 WSHSY, CDR2 SAAADI. V lost 5 bases, J lost 1 base, and 12 bases lay in between. This CDR3 spans 14 amino acids. The CDR3 DNA reads TGCGCCAGCAGTTCTCAGGGTACGTCCTACGAGCAGTACTTC. It codes for CASSSQGTSYEQYF.

In this sample, this clonotype turned up many times. The gene calls are TRBV28 and TRBJ2-3; maybe TRBD2 (5 bases). The CDR3 consists of 15 residues. The germline V and J ends were trimmed by 5 bases and 2 bases, with 14 bases remaining between them. The V gene's germline CDR1 is MDHEN and CDR2 SYDVKM. The CDR3 DNA reads as TGTGCCAGCAGTAGCCCCTCGGGGTTCACAGATACGCAGTATTTT. Amino acids: CASSSPSGFTDTQYF.

This clonotype has a count of ten or more. The rearrangement uses TRBV5-1 and TRBJ2-7; D remains unclear. The CDR3 contains 13 residues. CDR1 SGHRS and CDR2 YFSETQ come from the germline V gene. The V end was cut by 4 bases, the J end by 2 bases, with 10 bases between. The DNA of the CDR3 is TGCGCCAGCAGCCCGGACCGAACCTACGAGCAGTACTTC. The encoded protein is CASSPDRTYEQYF.